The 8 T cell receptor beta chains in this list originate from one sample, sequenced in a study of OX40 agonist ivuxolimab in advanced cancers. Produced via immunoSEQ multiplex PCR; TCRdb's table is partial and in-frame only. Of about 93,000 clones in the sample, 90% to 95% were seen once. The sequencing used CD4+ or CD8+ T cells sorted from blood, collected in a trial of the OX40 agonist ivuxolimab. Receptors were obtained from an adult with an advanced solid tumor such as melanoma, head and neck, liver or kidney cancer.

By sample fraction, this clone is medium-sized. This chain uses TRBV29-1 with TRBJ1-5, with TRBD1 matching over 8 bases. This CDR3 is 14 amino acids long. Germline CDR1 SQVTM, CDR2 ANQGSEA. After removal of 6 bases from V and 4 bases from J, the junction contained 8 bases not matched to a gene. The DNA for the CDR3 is TGCAGCGTCGGGACAGGCCTACCAAATCAGCCCCAGCATTTT. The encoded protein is CSVGTGLPNQPQHF.

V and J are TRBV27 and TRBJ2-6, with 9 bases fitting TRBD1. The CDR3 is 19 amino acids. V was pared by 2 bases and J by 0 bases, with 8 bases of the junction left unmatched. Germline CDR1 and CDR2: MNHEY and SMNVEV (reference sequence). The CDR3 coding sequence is TGTGCCAGCAGTTTAGATTCGACAGGGGGGGGCTCTGGGGCCAACGTCCTGACTTTC. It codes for CASSLDSTGGGSGANVLTF.

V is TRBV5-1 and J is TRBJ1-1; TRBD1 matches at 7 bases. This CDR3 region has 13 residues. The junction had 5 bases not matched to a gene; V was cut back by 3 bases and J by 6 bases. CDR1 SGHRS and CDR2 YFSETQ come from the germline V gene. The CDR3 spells CASSYSGGAEAFF. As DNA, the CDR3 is TGCGCCAGCAGCTACTCAGGGGGGGCTGAAGCTTTCTTT.

The CDR3 nucleotides read TGTGCCAGCAGCCTGACTAGCGGCCAAGAGACCCAGTACTTC. This sequence encodes CASSLTSGQETQYF. The V and J genes are TRBV6-1 and TRBJ2-5, with 9 bases fitting TRBD2. The germline gives CDR1 MNHNS, CDR2 SASEGT. V was pared by 6 bases and J by 1 base, with 3 bases of the junction left unmatched. The CDR3 contains 14 residues.

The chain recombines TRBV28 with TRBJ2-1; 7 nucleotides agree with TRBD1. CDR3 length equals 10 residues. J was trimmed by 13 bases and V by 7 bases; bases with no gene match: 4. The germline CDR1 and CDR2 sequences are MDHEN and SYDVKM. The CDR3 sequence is CASIGTAQFF. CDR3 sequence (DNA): TGTGCCAGCATTGGGACAGCTCAGTTCTTC.

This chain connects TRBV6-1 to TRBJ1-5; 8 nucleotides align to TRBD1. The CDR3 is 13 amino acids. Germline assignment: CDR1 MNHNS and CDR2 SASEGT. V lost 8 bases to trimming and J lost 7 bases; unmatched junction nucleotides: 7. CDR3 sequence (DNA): TGTGCCAGCGTCACAGGGGGAGGCCAGCCCCAGCATTTT. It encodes CASVTGGGQPQHF.

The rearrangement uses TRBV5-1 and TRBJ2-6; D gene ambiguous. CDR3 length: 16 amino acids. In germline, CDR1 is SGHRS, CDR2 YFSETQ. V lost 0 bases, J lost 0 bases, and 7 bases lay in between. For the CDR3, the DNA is TGCGCCAGCAGCTTGGAACGCCTCTCTGGGGCCAACGTCCTGACTTTC. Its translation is CASSLERLSGANVLTF.

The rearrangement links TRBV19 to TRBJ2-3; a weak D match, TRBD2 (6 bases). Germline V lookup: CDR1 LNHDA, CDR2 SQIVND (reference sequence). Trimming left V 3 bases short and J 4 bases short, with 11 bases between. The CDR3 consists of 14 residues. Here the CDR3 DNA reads TGTGCCAGTAGTATTTCACTAGCACCAGATACGCAGTATTTT. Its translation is CASSISLAPDTQYF.